A selection of T cell receptor beta chains follows, all from one sample in a study of T cell responses to AZD1222 COVID-19 vaccine. Clones were sequenced by immunoSEQ multiplex PCR, and TCRdb holds only the in-frame ones, with some missing. The table has some 130,000 clones, approximately 91% seen once. This specimen consisted of peripheral blood, obtained 28 days after the second AZD1222 dose. The receptors originated from an adult who received the AZD1222 COVID-19 vaccine. The CDR3 runs from the conserved cysteine through the conserved F or W. The D gene is left open where the match is weak. Expanded clones are given a class, and other clones once, few, many or no size at all.

j_call,clone_size,d_call,v_call,cdr3_nt,cdr3_aa
TRBJ1-1,.,.,TRBV5-1,TGCGCCAGCAGCTTGGGCCTGGGGATGAACACTGAAGCTTTCTTT,CASSLGLGMNTEAFF
TRBJ2-7,.,.,TRBV5-6,TGTGCCAGCAGCTTGGATCAGGGTAGCGAGTACTTC,CASSLDQGSEYF
TRBJ1-4,.,.,TRBV28,TGTGCCAGCAGTTTAAGTGAAAAACTGTTTTTT,CASSLSEKLFF
TRBJ2-7,.,TRBD1,TRBV11-2,TGTGCCAGCAGCTTAAACCCCGACGGACAGGGTCACTACGAGCAGTACTTC,CASSLNPDGQGHYEQYF
TRBJ2-1,.,TRBD2,TRBV3-1/TRBV3-2,TGTGCCAGCAGCCTAGGGACTAGTATTAGGAATGAGCAGTTCTTC,CASSLGTSIRNEQFF
TRBJ2-5,.,.,TRBV30,TGTGCCTGGAGTGTACGACGCCAAGAGACCCAGTACTTC,CAWSVRRQETQYF
TRBJ2-7,.,.,TRBV5-8,TGTGCCAGCAGCTCCCTAGGGACACAATCCTACGAGCAGTACTTC,CASSSLGTQSYEQYF
TRBJ2-1,.,TRBD2,TRBV6-2/TRBV6-3,TGTGCCAGCAGTTACTCAGCTAGCGGGAGGGCCAATGAGCAGTTCTTC,CASSYSASGRANEQFF
TRBJ2-3,.,TRBD2,TRBV2,TGTGCCAGCAGTTACGATCTAAATGACTGGACTAGCGGAATCACAGATACGCAGTATTTT,CASSYDLNDWTSGITDTQYF
TRBJ2-1,.,.,TRBV4-1,TGCGCCAGCAGCCAAGATCCCAACAATGAGCAGTTCTTC,CASSQDPNNEQFF
TRBJ1-2,.,.,TRBV19,TGTGCCAGTAGTAACAGGCCGAACTATGGCTACACCTTC,CASSNRPNYGYTF
TRBJ1-1,.,TRBD1,TRBV30,TGTGCCTGGAGTAGACAGGGGGCCACTGAAGCTTTCTTT,CAWSRQGATEAFF
TRBJ2-7,once,TRBD2,TRBV3-1/TRBV3-2,TGTGCCAGCAGCCCCCGGGCTAGCGGGAGTCATACCTACGAGCAGTACTTC,CASSPRASGSHTYEQYF
TRBJ1-5,.,TRBD1,TRBV6-1,TGTGCCAGCAGTGAACCGACAGGGCTCAATCAGCCCCAGCATTTT,CASSEPTGLNQPQHF
TRBJ1-3,.,.,TRBV4-2,TGTGCCAGCAGCCAAGATGGCCGGGGAGGGGCTGGAAACACCATATATTTT,CASSQDGRGGAGNTIYF
TRBJ1-6,.,.,TRBV18,TGTGCCAGCTCACCACCGCCTCCTTGGAGTCATAATTCACCCCTCCACTTT,CASSPPPPWSHNSPLHF